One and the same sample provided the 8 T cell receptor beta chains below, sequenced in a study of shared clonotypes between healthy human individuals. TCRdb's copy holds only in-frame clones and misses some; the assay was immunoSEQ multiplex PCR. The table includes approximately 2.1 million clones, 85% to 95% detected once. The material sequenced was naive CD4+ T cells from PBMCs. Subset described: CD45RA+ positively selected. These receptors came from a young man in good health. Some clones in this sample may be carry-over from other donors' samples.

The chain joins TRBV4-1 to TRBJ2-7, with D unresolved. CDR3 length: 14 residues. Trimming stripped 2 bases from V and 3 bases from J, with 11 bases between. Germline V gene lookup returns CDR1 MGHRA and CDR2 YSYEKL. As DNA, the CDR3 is TGCGCCAGCAGCCAAAATCTAAGAGACTACGAGCAGTACTTC. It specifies CASSQNLRDYEQYF.

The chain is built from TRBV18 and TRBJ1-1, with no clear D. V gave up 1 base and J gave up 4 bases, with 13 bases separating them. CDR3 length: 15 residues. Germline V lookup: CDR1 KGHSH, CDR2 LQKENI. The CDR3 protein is CASSPQREVGTEAFF. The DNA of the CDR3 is TGTGCCAGCTCACCACAACGGGAGGTGGGCACTGAAGCTTTCTTT. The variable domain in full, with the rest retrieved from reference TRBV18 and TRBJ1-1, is NAGVMQNPRHLVRRRGQEARLRCSPMKGHSHVYWYRQLPEEGLKFMVYLQKENIIDESGMPKERFSAEFPKEGPSILRIQQVVRGDSAAYFCASSPQREVGTEAFFGQGTRLTVV.

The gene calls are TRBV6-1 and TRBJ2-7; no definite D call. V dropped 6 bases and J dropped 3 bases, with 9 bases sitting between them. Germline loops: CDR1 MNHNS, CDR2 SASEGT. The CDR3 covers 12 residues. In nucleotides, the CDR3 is TGTGCCAGCAGGTTAACGGTCTACGAGCAGTACTTC. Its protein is CASRLTVYEQYF.

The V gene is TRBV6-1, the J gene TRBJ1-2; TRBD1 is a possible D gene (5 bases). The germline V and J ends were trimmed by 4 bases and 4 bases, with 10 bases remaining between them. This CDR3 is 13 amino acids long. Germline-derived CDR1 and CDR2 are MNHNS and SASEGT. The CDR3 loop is CASSVRDGYGYTF. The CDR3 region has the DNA TGTGCCAGCAGTGTGAGGGACGGCTATGGCTACACCTTC.

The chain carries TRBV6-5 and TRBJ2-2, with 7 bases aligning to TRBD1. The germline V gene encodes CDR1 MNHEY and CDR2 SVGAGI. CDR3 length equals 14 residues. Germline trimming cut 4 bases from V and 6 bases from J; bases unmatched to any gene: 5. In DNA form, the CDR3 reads TGTGCCAGCAGTTTCGGCAGGGGGTCCGGGGAGCTGTTTTTT. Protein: CASSFGRGSGELFF.

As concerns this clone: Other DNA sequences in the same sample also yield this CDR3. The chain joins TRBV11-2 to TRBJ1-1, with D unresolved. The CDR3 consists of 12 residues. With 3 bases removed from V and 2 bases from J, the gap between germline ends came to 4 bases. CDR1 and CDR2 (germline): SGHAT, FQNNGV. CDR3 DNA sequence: TGTGCCAGCAGCTTCGGCAACACTGAAGCTTTCTTT. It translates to CASSFGNTEAFF.

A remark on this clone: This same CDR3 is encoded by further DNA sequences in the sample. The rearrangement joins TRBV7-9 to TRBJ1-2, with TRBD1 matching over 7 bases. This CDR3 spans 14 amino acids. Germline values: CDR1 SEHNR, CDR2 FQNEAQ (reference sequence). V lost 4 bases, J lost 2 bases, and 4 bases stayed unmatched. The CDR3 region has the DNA TGTGCCAGCAGCTCGGGACAGACCAACTATGGCTACACCTTC. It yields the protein CASSSGQTNYGYTF.

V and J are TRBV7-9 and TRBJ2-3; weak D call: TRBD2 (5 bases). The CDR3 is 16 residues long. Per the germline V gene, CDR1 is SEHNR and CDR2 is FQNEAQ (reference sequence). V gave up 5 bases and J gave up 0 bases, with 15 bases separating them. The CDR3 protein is CASSPWTGSSTDTQYF. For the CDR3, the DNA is TGTGCCAGCAGCCCCTGGACTGGATCTAGCACAGATACGCAGTATTTT.